The T cell receptor beta chain under discussion was sequenced for a study of cytomegalovirus exposure and HLA in healthy donors. Study-level results: Looking again later, the authors saw that most CMV-associated TCR beta chains seemed HLA-restricted. Rarity held for most TCR sequences, but there were some public TCRs that occurred in many donors.

In regard to this clone: Antigen: not known.

It was healthy bone marrow donors who served as donors. Nominally healthy donors were sampled, though unrecorded immune exposures were likely. This PCR relied on a set of 60 Vbeta primers and 13 Jbeta primers. The table came from immunoSEQ multiplex PCR; TCRdb's copy has only in-frame clones and leaves some out. This table holds some 150,000 clones, about four fifths found once. The CDR3 sequence is 14 residues long. The germline gives CDR1 MNHEY, CDR2 SVGAGI. Deletions cut 5 bases from V and 4 bases from J, with 12 bases between. The source is a man aged 30 to 45 in good health and CMV-seropositive. This chain connects TRBV6-5 to TRBJ1-5; the D gene is possibly TRBD1 (6 bases). The specimen was PBMCs. The CDR3 DNA reads TGTGCCAGCAGTCGGACAGCTCAAAATCAGCCCCAGCATTTT. Residues: CASSRTAQNQPQHF.